Listed below are T cell receptor beta chains from one sample, sequenced in a study of early T cells in non-severe SARS-CoV-2 infection. TCRdb processed the 5' RACE reads anew with MiXCR; each CDR3 protein has one entry. Seen here are some 120,000 distinct CDR3 sequences, 15% observed once, and the top ten hold 21%. Sample: whole blood. Receptor source: an adult who was a healthcare worker with PCR-confirmed SARS-CoV-2 infection or an uninfected control (not recorded which). The CDR3 runs from the conserved cysteine through the conserved F or W. D genes are given only for firm matches. Expanded clones get a size class; other rows say once, few or many, or leave the size out.

v_call: TRBV5-1; d_call: -; j_call: TRBJ1-2; clone_size: few; cdr3_nt: TGCGCCAGCAGCTTGGGACAGGCGACCAACTATGGCTACACCTTC; cdr3_aa: CASSLGQATNYGYTF
v_call: TRBV12-3/TRBV12-4; d_call: -; j_call: TRBJ1-1; clone_size: -; cdr3_nt: TGTGCCAGCAGTCGGGGCATTGAAGCTTTCTTT; cdr3_aa: CASSRGIEAFF
v_call: TRBV5-5; d_call: -; j_call: TRBJ1-2; clone_size: -; cdr3_nt: TGTGCCAGCAGCTACTGGTCCGCCTCAGAGGGCTACACCTTC; cdr3_aa: CASSYWSASEGYTF
v_call: TRBV10-3; d_call: -; j_call: TRBJ2-3; clone_size: -; cdr3_nt: TGTGCCATCAGTGAAGGGGACGCCACAGATACGCAGTATTTT; cdr3_aa: CAISEGDATDTQYF
v_call: TRBV3-1; d_call: TRBD2; j_call: TRBJ2-7; clone_size: few; cdr3_nt: TGTGCCAGCAGCCCGGGACTAGTCCCCGAGCAGTACTTC; cdr3_aa: CASSPGLVPEQYF
v_call: TRBV6-5; d_call: -; j_call: TRBJ1-6; clone_size: -; cdr3_nt: TGTGCCTGCGCTAGGGGGAAAGATTCACCCCTCCACTTT; cdr3_aa: CACARGKDSPLHF
v_call: TRBV19; d_call: -; j_call: TRBJ2-1; clone_size: -; cdr3_nt: TGTGCCAGTAGTGGGGGGTCTGAGCAGTTCTTC; cdr3_aa: CASSGGSEQFF
v_call: TRBV4-2; d_call: -; j_call: TRBJ1-6; clone_size: -; cdr3_nt: TGTGCCAGCAGCCAAGAACCAGGGAGCTCCTATAATTCACCCCTCCACTTT; cdr3_aa: CASSQEPGSSYNSPLHF
v_call: TRBV5-1; d_call: -; j_call: TRBJ2-3; clone_size: -; cdr3_nt: TGCGCCAGCAGCTTAAGAGCAGGCGGCACAGATACGCAGTATTTT; cdr3_aa: CASSLRAGGTDTQYF
v_call: TRBV7-8; d_call: -; j_call: TRBJ1-5; clone_size: -; cdr3_nt: TGTGCCAGCAGCTTACGGGGACCCAATCAGCCCCAGCATTTT; cdr3_aa: CASSLRGPNQPQHF
v_call: TRBV10-2; d_call: -; j_call: TRBJ2-1; clone_size: -; cdr3_nt: TGCGCCAGCAGGGGAGAGGCGGGTGAGCAGTTCTTC; cdr3_aa: CASRGEAGEQFF
v_call: TRBV7-3; d_call: -; j_call: TRBJ1-1; clone_size: -; cdr3_nt: TGTGCCAGCAGCCGCATGGGAGGTAACACTGAAGCTTTCTTT; cdr3_aa: CASSRMGGNTEAFF
v_call: TRBV11-2; d_call: -; j_call: TRBJ2-3; clone_size: -; cdr3_nt: TGTGCCAGCAGCTTATCCAGGGGCGCAGATACGCAGTATTTT; cdr3_aa: CASSLSRGADTQYF
v_call: TRBV7-3; d_call: TRBD2; j_call: TRBJ2-1; clone_size: few; cdr3_nt: TGTGCCAGCAGCCCCAGCGGAGGGTCGGCGGGGGGATCTTACAATGAGCAGTTCTTC; cdr3_aa: CASSPSGGSAGGSYNEQFF
v_call: TRBV5-1; d_call: -; j_call: TRBJ1-1; clone_size: few; cdr3_nt: TGCGCCAGCAGCCCCTCGACAGGAACCTCTTCTGAAGCTTTCTTT; cdr3_aa: CASSPSTGTSSEAFF
v_call: TRBV29-1; d_call: -; j_call: TRBJ1-1; clone_size: few; cdr3_nt: TGCAGCGTTGGATGGCGGACGAACACTGAAGCTTTCTTT; cdr3_aa: CSVGWRTNTEAFF
v_call: TRBV7-6; d_call: -; j_call: TRBJ2-5; clone_size: few; cdr3_nt: TGTGCCAGCAGCTTAGCGCCGGGGGAGACCCAGTACTTC; cdr3_aa: CASSLAPGETQYF
v_call: TRBV5-5; d_call: -; j_call: TRBJ1-1; clone_size: few; cdr3_nt: TGTGCCAGCAGCTTCGCAGGAGGAGGGCTTGGAAACACTGAAGCTTTCTTT; cdr3_aa: CASSFAGGGLGNTEAFF
v_call: TRBV20-1; d_call: -; j_call: TRBJ2-2; clone_size: -; cdr3_nt: TGCAGTGCTGAAAAGGCCGGGGAGGGGGAGCTGTTTTTT; cdr3_aa: CSAEKAGEGELFF
v_call: TRBV2; d_call: TRBD2; j_call: TRBJ2-3; clone_size: few; cdr3_nt: TGTGCCAGCAGAGCCGGGACTAGCGGCAGCACAGATACGCAGTATTTT; cdr3_aa: CASRAGTSGSTDTQYF
v_call: TRBV7-9; d_call: -; j_call: TRBJ1-5; clone_size: few; cdr3_nt: TGTGCCAGCAGCACAGGGATGGGCAATCAGCCCCAGCATTTT; cdr3_aa: CASSTGMGNQPQHF
v_call: TRBV10-3; d_call: TRBD1; j_call: TRBJ2-7; clone_size: -; cdr3_nt: TGTGCCATCATGCCGACAGGGCGCGAGCAGTACTTC; cdr3_aa: CAIMPTGREQYF
v_call: TRBV6-5; d_call: -; j_call: TRBJ2-2; clone_size: few; cdr3_nt: TGTGCCAGCAGTTACTCGAGGCAGGTCCAACCCGGGGAGCTGTTTTTT; cdr3_aa: CASSYSRQVQPGELFF
v_call: TRBV29-1; d_call: -; j_call: TRBJ2-1; clone_size: -; cdr3_nt: TGCAGCGCCACCGGCGGGGGCGAGCAGTTCTTC; cdr3_aa: CSATGGGEQFF
v_call: TRBV6-6; d_call: TRBD1; j_call: TRBJ1-1; clone_size: many; cdr3_nt: TGTGCCAGTCACCGGGACAGCATGAACACTGAAGCTTTCTTT; cdr3_aa: CASHRDSMNTEAFF
v_call: TRBV19; d_call: -; j_call: TRBJ1-5; clone_size: few; cdr3_nt: TGTGCCAGTATCCCAGCGGGCGCTTATCAGCCCCAGCATTTT; cdr3_aa: CASIPAGAYQPQHF